The 3 T cell receptor beta chains below were found in one sample sequenced in a study of T-cell reconstitution after alpha-beta-depleted transplantation in children. This sample's TCRbeta library carried unique molecular identifier barcodes. Each CDR3 protein gets one entry after TCRdb re-called the PCR reads with MiXCR. The sample carries hundreds of thousands of distinct CDR3 sequences, around 16% recorded once. The sequences come from PBMCs, mostly from graft donor cells, collected 360 days after TCRalphabeta/CD19-depleted stem cell transplant. These receptors originate from a boy younger than two who had a stem cell transplant for Wiskott-Aldrich syndrome, so the T cells may come from the graft donor.

In this sample, this clonotype turned up a few times. The rearrangement uses TRBV6-5 and TRBJ2-2, with D unresolved. Trimming shortened V by 8 bases and J by 4 bases, and 8 bases separated the two germline ends. This CDR3 region has 12 residues. The V gene's germline CDR1 is MNHEY and CDR2 SVGAGI. The CDR3 region is CASFRGTGELFF. The CDR3 coding sequence is TGTGCCAGCTTCCGAGGCACCGGGGAGCTGTTTTTT.

Only a few counts were recorded for this clonotype. The chain is built from TRBV18 and TRBJ1-1; 8 nucleotides align to TRBD1. V shed 0 bases and J 4 bases; nucleotides not matched to a gene: 4. Per the germline V gene, CDR1 is KGHSH and CDR2 is LQKENI. CDR3 length: 15 residues. The CDR3 sequence is CASSPPDRGGTEAFF. The CDR3 nucleotides are TGTGCCAGCTCACCACCTGACAGGGGAGGCACTGAAGCTTTCTTT.

In this sample, this clonotype turned up a few times. The gene calls are TRBV5-1 and TRBJ2-1; 8 nucleotides match TRBD2. The germline CDR1 and CDR2 sequences are SGHRS and YFSETQ. CDR3 length: 15 amino acids. V lost 2 bases and J lost 2; bases outside the gene matches: 3. The chain's CDR3 is CASSLTGLAYNEQFF. The DNA for the CDR3 is TGCGCCAGCAGCTTAACGGGACTAGCCTACAATGAGCAGTTCTTC.